This TCR beta chain was observed in a study of prognosis after radiotherapy for stage I lung cancer. This clonotype was seen repeatedly, ten times or more. CDR1 SGHTA and CDR2 FQGNSA come from the germline V gene. Between the trimmed V and J ends, which lost 6 bases and 5 bases, there was a span of 11 bases. This CDR3 comprises 13 residues. Using two-round multiplex PCR, the authors amplified TCR beta CDR3 from genomic DNA. Amplification in first-round PCR relied on primers specific to each TRBV and TRBJ gene. MiXCR was run by TCRdb on the multiplex PCR reads, yielding one entry per CDR3 protein. Counted here are about 18,000 distinct CDR3 sequences, 40% to 50% occurring once; the ten biggest clones make up approximately 40%.

The sample consisted of PBMCs, taken before or after stereotactic body radiation therapy (not recorded which). The chain is built from TRBV7-2 and TRBJ2-1; D unresolved. The origin of this receptor is a donor of 50 years or more with non-small cell lung cancer. CDR3: CASSPGPNNEQFF. CDR3 nucleotide sequence: TGTGCCAGCAGTCCCGGGCCCAACAATGAGCAGTTCTTC.